This TCR beta chain was recovered during a study of brain metastases from non-small cell lung cancer. There are 14 residues in the CDR3. The germline CDR1 and CDR2 sequences are MNHEY and SVGAGI. V shed 10 bases, J shed 0 bases, and the junction held 5 bases outside the gene matches. Measured with immunoSEQ multiplex PCR; TCRdb has only the in-frame clones, and not every one. The sample records around 1,000 clones, around nine tenths being singletons. The sample consisted of primary lung tumor tissue. The sequence came from a donor at least 40 years old with non-small cell lung cancer. The rearrangement links TRBV6-5 to TRBJ1-5; 8 bases are shared with TRBD1. CDR3 region: CAIQGDHSNQPQHF. The CDR3 DNA is TGTGCCATACAGGGGGATCATAGCAATCAGCCCCAGCATTTT.